The 18 T cell receptor beta chains reported below all come from one sample, sequenced in a study of cytomegalovirus exposure and HLA in healthy donors listed by TCRdb under 2017. The library was built by means of the immunoSEQ multiplex PCR assay. A mixture of 60 forward primers for TCR Vbeta segments and 13 reverse primers for TCR Jbeta segments was used in the multiplex PCR. TCRdb re-hosts the immuneACCESS table, in-frame sequences only. Its copies lack some clones; in the studies checked, an unresolved V gene accounts for under half of them, and the cause for the rest is not known. The table for this sample lists 100,000 to 150,000 clones; roughly 75% of them were counted only once. The ten largest clones take up 2.5% to 3.5% of the sample. Sequenced sample: PBMCs. The receptors were sampled from a woman in her forties or fifties in good health and CMV-seronegative.

The chain has TRBV5-5 and TRBJ2-7; 8 bases are shared with TRBD1. Germline V CDR1 and CDR2: SGHKS, YYEKEE (reference sequence). The CDR3 consists of 15 residues. V lost 1 base to trimming and J lost 5 bases; unmatched junction nucleotides: 8. In DNA, the CDR3 is TGTGCCAGCAGCTTGCCCTCAGGGGGCTGGGACGAGCAGTACTTC. It translates to CASSLPSGGWDEQYF. The variable domain in full, with the rest retrieved from reference TRBV5-5 and TRBJ2-7, is DAGVTQSPTHLIKTRGQQVTLRCSPISGHKSVSWYQQVLGQGPQFIFQYYEKEERGRGNFPDRFSARQFPNYSSELNVNALLLGDSALYLCASSLPSGGWDEQYFGPGTRLTVT.

This clone occurred once. The J gene is TRBJ2-7, the V gene TRBV19; no firm D call. This CDR3 comprises 14 residues. Germline V lookup: CDR1 LNHDA, CDR2 SQIVND (reference sequence). V was cut by 1 base and J by 3 bases, with 10 bases left in between. CDR3 sequence: CASSIGSEVYEQYF. CDR3 DNA: TGTGCCAGTAGTATAGGATCCGAGGTCTACGAGCAGTACTTC.

The rearrangement uses TRBV5-1 and TRBJ2-1; the match to TRBD2 covers 10 bases. Per germline, CDR1 SGHRS and CDR2 YFSETQ. V lost 0 bases and J lost 6; bases outside the gene matches: 9. This CDR3 has 17 residues. CDR3 sequence (DNA): TGCGCCAGCAGCTTGGATTTGGGACTAGCGATGGGCAATGAGCAGTTCTTC. Translation: CASSLDLGLAMGNEQFF.

The chain recombines TRBV7-2 with TRBJ2-5, with 9 nucleotides matching TRBD2. The trim removed 1 base at V and 5 bases at J, leaving 5 bases unmatched. This CDR3 has 15 residues. Germline CDR1 is SGHTA and CDR2 is FQGNSA. The CDR3 is CASSLVSGSGETQYF. DNA for the CDR3: TGTGCCAGCAGCTTAGTTAGCGGGAGCGGGGAGACCCAGTACTTC.

The chain joins TRBV11-2 to TRBJ2-2; 8 bases fit TRBD1. Losses at the gene ends were 1 base for V and 7 bases for J; bases not matched to a gene: 11. Germline CDR1 reads SGHAT; CDR2 reads FQNNGV. The CDR3 runs to 17 residues. The CDR3 nucleotides read TGTGCCAGCAGCTTAGCTGCAGGGGGCGATTGGAGCGGGGAGCTGTTTTTT. This translates into CASSLAAGGDWSGELFF.

This chain links TRBV28 with TRBJ2-3, with TRBD2 matching over 11 bases. Trimming at V came to 5 bases and at J to 5 bases, leaving 9 bases not matched to a gene. The CDR3 spans 16 residues. CDR1 and CDR2 (germline): MDHEN, SYDVKM. CDR3 residues: CASSPLPGLAEDTQYF. DNA of the CDR3: TGTGCCAGCAGTCCCCTTCCGGGACTAGCGGAAGATACGCAGTATTTT.

The sample holds a few counts of this clone. V and J are TRBV28 and TRBJ2-1; 11 bases are shared with TRBD2. The CDR3 is 16 residues long. V lost 4 bases, J lost 4 bases, and 6 bases stayed unmatched. The germline gives CDR1 MDHEN, CDR2 SYDVKM. Here the CDR3 reads CASSSGLAALYNEQFF. The CDR3 DNA reads TGTGCCAGCAGTTCGGGACTAGCGGCCCTATACAATGAGCAGTTCTTC.

The table lists this clone with a few counts. The chain employs TRBV18 and TRBJ1-1, with a weak D call TRBD1 (5 bases). This CDR3 is built from 13 residues. From germline, CDR1 is KGHSH and CDR2 LQKENI. The ends were cut back, 6 bases at V and 4 bases at J, with 12 bases in the middle. The CDR3 nucleotides read TGTGCCAGCTCCCCGGACCAGGGCACTGAAGCTTTCTTT. Amino acids: CASSPDQGTEAFF. Complete variable domain (other parts from reference TRBV18 and TRBJ1-1): NAGVMQNPRHLVRRRGQEARLRCSPMKGHSHVYWYRQLPEEGLKFMVYLQKENIIDESGMPKERFSAEFPKEGPSILRIQQVVRGDSAAYFCASSPDQGTEAFFGQGTRLTVV.

This clone was seen only a few times. The chain combines TRBV30 with TRBJ2-3, with 7 bases lining up with TRBD2. The CDR3 contains 15 residues. CDR1 and CDR2 (germline): GTSNPN, SVGIG (reference sequence). V lost 2 bases to trimming and J lost 3 bases; unmatched junction nucleotides: 8. CDR3 region: CAWSLAVGGTDTQYF. CDR3 nucleotide sequence: TGTGCCTGGAGTCTAGCGGTTGGGGGGACAGATACGCAGTATTTT.

The V and J genes are TRBV6-6 and TRBJ2-5; D gene ambiguous. Germline V lookup: CDR1 MNHNY, CDR2 SVGAGI (reference sequence). This CDR3 spans 14 amino acids. Trimming shortened V by 7 bases and J by 0 bases, and 12 bases separated the two germline ends. CDR3 loop: CASNDKGNQETQYF. In DNA, the CDR3 is TGTGCCAGCAACGACAAAGGAAACCAAGAGACCCAGTACTTC.

This sequence joins TRBV19 and TRBJ2-7; 12 bases are shared with TRBD2. CDR3 size: 16 residues. The germline V gene encodes CDR1 LNHDA and CDR2 SQIVND (reference sequence). J was trimmed by 0 bases and V by 5 bases; bases with no gene match: 5. The CDR3 here is CASSGTSGLTSYEQYF. DNA of the CDR3: TGTGCCAGTAGTGGGACTAGCGGGCTTACCTCCTACGAGCAGTACTTC.

This clone was seen a handful of times. This rearrangement joins TRBV6-6 to TRBJ1-5, with 8 bases lining up with TRBD1. Looked up from germline, CDR1 is MNHNY and CDR2 is SVGAGI (reference sequence). J was trimmed by 5 bases and V by 6 bases; bases with no gene match: 9. CDR3 length equals 15 residues. CDR3 amino acids: CASRPGQGPYQPQHF. The CDR3 DNA reads TGTGCCAGCAGACCTGGACAGGGACCCTATCAGCCCCAGCATTTT.

In DNA, the CDR3 is TGCGCCAGCAGCCAAGACCCCACAGGGGACAATGAGCAGTTCTTC. The encoded protein is CASSQDPTGDNEQFF. The chain has TRBV4-3 and TRBJ2-1; 7 bases line up with TRBD1. Per germline, CDR1 LGHNA and CDR2 YSLEER. The CDR3 is 15 amino acids. J gave up 5 bases and V 0 bases, and 4 bases lay outside the gene matches.

This chain links TRBV28 with TRBJ2-1, with D uncertain. V was clipped by 6 bases and J by 2 bases, with 11 bases between them. Looked up from germline, CDR1 is MDHEN and CDR2 is SYDVKM. CDR3 length: 14 amino acids. The CDR3 nucleotides read TGTGCCAGCAGCCAACCAGGTCCCTACAATGAGCAGTTCTTC. Translated: CASSQPGPYNEQFF.

The genes are TRBV6-1 and TRBJ2-3; TRBD2 is a possible D gene (5 bases). The V end was cut by 1 base, the J end by 0 bases, with 8 bases between. The CDR3 has 15 residues. Germline CDR1 reads MNHNS; CDR2 reads SASEGT. In nucleotides, the CDR3 is TGTGCCAGCAGTGAAGAGCGGCTGAGCACAGATACGCAGTATTTT. Protein: CASSEERLSTDTQYF.

The chain uses TRBV7-9 and TRBJ1-1; D gene uncertain. Germline CDR1 reads SEHNR; CDR2 reads FQNEAQ (reference sequence). V lost 6 bases and J lost 7, with 9 bases in between. The CDR3 covers 11 residues. The CDR3: CASRQLDEAFF. The CDR3 DNA is TGTGCCAGCAGACAACTAGATGAAGCTTTCTTT.

This chain connects TRBV19 to TRBJ1-1, with 7 bases that match TRBD1. This CDR3 has 15 residues. Unmatched junction bases numbered 8, after V lost 6 bases and J lost 1 base. CDR1 and CDR2 (germline): LNHDA, SQIVND (reference sequence). CDR3 protein: CASRPNRGGNTEAFF. The CDR3 DNA reads as TGTGCCAGTAGACCCAACAGGGGCGGGAACACTGAAGCTTTCTTT.

This clone was detected a few times. The chain couples TRBV9 to TRBJ2-3; 10 nucleotides line up with TRBD2. This CDR3 is 17 amino acids long. V dropped 4 bases and J dropped 0; count of bases not matched to a gene: 8. CDR1 and CDR2 from the germline V gene are SGDLS and YYNGEE. CDR3 loop: CASSLAGGLSSTDTQYF. CDR3 bases: TGTGCCAGCAGCTTAGCGGGGGGACTATCTAGCACAGATACGCAGTATTTT.